This T cell receptor (beta chain) was captured by sequencing in a study of cytomegalovirus exposure and HLA in healthy donors. Whole-study findings and limits: When a later analysis was performed, an Asian-associated ancestry cluster reportedly had fewer N-insertions than the roughly 670-donor mean. A later analysis linked a missense DCLRE1C variant to TCR beta V- and J-gene trimming.

In the PCR, 60 Vbeta and 13 Jbeta primers were used. In the authors' methods: Among the unique TCR beta chains that a later analysis counted, 75 million to 85 million in all, 10 million to 11 million were shared. Sequenced by immunoSEQ multiplex PCR; TCRdb stores in-frame clones only, minus some. V, J and clone size are taken as reported in that table, and D and trimming were inferred from the DNA itself. The data hold under 200,000 clones, with 82% observed a single time. CDR3 length: 17 amino acids. This clone was seen only a few times. Its specificity is not known. The chain is built from TRBV21-1 and TRBJ2-6; TRBD1 is the table's D call, not checked against the DNA. TRBV21-1 is given as a pseudogene. This clonotype was sampled from a girl aged 2-10 years in good health and CMV-seropositive. Sequenced input: PBMCs. The CDR3 region has the DNA TGTGCCAGCAGCAAGGGACAGGGGATAATACGAGCCAACGTCCTGACTTTC. This codes for CASSKGQGIIRANVLTF.